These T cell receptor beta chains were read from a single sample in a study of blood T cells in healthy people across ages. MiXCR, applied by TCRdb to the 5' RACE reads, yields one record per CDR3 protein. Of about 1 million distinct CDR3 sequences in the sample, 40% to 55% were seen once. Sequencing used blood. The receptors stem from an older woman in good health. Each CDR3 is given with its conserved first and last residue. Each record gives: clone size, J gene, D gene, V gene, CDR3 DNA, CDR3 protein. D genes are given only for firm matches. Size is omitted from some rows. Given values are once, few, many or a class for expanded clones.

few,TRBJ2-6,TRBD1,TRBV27,TGTGCCAGCGGGGATGGGACAGGTTTCTCTGGGGCCAACGTCCTGACTTTC,CASGDGTGFSGANVLTF
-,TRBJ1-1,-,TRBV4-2,TGTGCCAGCAGCCATCCCCCCCGGGGCCCTGAGCAACTGGGCACTGAAGCTTTCTTT,CASSHPPRGPEQLGTEAFF
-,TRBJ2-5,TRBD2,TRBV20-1,TGCAGTGCTAGCGAACTAGCGCGAGAGACCCAGTACTTC,CSASELARETQYF
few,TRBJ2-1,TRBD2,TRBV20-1,TGCAGTGCTAGGGCTAGCGGGAGCCCCCTCCGCAATGAGCAGTTCTTC,CSARASGSPLRNEQFF
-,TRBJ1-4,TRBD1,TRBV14,TGTGCCAGCAGCCGAACGGGACAGTCTAATGAAAAACTGTTTTTT,CASSRTGQSNEKLFF
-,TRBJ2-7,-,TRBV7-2,TGTGCCAGCAGCTTATGGGGCGGTAGCGAGCAGTACTTC,CASSLWGGSEQYF
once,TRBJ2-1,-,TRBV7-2,TGTGCCAGCAGCTTAGACCGAGGGCGTGAGCAGTTCTTC,CASSLDRGREQFF
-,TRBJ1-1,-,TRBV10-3,TGTGCCATCAGTGAAACGCTCGTGAACACTGAAGCTTTCTTT,CAISETLVNTEAFF
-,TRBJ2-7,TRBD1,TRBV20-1,TGCAGTGCTACTCGGACAGGGGGCAGGTCCTACGAGCAGTACTTC,CSATRTGGRSYEQYF
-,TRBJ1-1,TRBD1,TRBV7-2,TGTGCCAGCAGCTTACAGGGGGCCTACACTGAAGCTTTCTTT,CASSLQGAYTEAFF
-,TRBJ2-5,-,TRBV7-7,TGTGCCAGCAGCTTATCCCGATCAATGCAAGAGACCCAGTACTTC,CASSLSRSMQETQYF
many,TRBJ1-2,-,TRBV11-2,TGTGCCAGCAGCTTAGCTCTTAACTATGGCTACACCTTC,CASSLALNYGYTF
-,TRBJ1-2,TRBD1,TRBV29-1,TGCAGCGTTGATCGGGACAGGGCCGTTGGTTACACCTTC,CSVDRDRAVGYTF
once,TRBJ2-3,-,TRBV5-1,TGCGCCAGCGCCCGTGGCGGTAGCACAGATACGCAGTATTTT,CASARGGSTDTQYF
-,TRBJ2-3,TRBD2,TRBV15,TGTGCCACCAGCAACCACCCTAATACGACTAGCGGAAACTACACAGATACGCAGTATTTT,CATSNHPNTTSGNYTDTQYF
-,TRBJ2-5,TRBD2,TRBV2,TGTGCCAGCCGGTCGGGGGGGTCGGAGACCCAGTACTTC,CASRSGGSETQYF
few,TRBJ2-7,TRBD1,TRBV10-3,TGTGCCATCAGTGAGAGGGGACAGGGCTACGAGCAGTACTTC,CAISERGQGYEQYF
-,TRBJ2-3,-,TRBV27,TGTGCCAGCGCAGAGTTCGGCACAGATACGCAGTATTTT,CASAEFGTDTQYF
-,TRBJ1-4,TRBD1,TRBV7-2,TGTGCCAGCAGCTTAGTAGGGGGACAGATTAATGAAAAACTGTTTTTT,CASSLVGGQINEKLFF
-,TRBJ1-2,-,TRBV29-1,TGCAGCGTTGAAGGCAGGGGCTATGGCTACACCTTC,CSVEGRGYGYTF
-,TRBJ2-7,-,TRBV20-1,TGCAGTGCCGGACATCGCTACGAGCAGTACTTC,CSAGHRYEQYF
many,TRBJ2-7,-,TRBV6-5,TGTGCCAGCAGAATCAGCAGGGCGGACGAGCAGTACTTC,CASRISRADEQYF
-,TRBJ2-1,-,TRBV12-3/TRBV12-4,TGTGCCAGCAGTCCCTTAACCTACAATGAGCAGTTCTTC,CASSPLTYNEQFF
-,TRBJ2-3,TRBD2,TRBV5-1,TGCGCCAGCAGCTTGCGAAGAACAGCGGGAGCACCAGATACGCAGTATTTT,CASSLRRTAGAPDTQYF
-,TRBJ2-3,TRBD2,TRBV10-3,TGTGCCATCAGGTTGGGACTAGCGGGAGGTGGGGGCACAGATACGCAGTATTTT,CAIRLGLAGGGGTDTQYF
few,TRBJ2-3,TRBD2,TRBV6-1,TGTGCCAGCAGCCTAGTGCGGGAGAGCGGGTGGCGTACAGATACGCAGTATTTT,CASSLVRESGWRTDTQYF
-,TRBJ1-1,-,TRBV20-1,TGCAGTCCAGCCCGGGAGTCCGGTGAAGCTTTCTTT,CSPARESGEAFF
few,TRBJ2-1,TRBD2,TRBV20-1,TGCAGTGCTAGGGGCCTAGCGGGCGTTTTCGGGTCAGAGCAGTTCTTC,CSARGLAGVFGSEQFF
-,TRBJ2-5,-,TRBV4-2,TGTGCCAGCAGCCAAGATAGGGGAAACCAAGAGACCCAGTACTTC,CASSQDRGNQETQYF
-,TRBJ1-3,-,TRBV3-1,TGTGCCAGCAGCTCGGCGGACTCTGGAAACACCATATATTTT,CASSSADSGNTIYF
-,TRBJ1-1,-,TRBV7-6,TGTGCCAGCAGCTTAGCGTCCCAGGGGATCGCTGAAGCTTTCTTT,CASSLASQGIAEAFF
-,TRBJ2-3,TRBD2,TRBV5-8,TGTGCCAGCAGCTTGGAGGTGGGAGGGGTCTCAGATACGCAGTATTTT,CASSLEVGGVSDTQYF
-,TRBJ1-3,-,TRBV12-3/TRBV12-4,TGTGCCAGCAGTTTCTCGGAACCTCTGCTGGGAAACACCATATATTTT,CASSFSEPLLGNTIYF
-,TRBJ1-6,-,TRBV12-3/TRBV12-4,TGTGCCAGCAGTTTACTCAGGGGCAATAATTCACCCCTCCACTTT,CASSLLRGNNSPLHF
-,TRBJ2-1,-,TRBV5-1,TGCGCCAGCAGCTTGGTCGGGGGCAGGGGCAATGAGCAGTTCTTC,CASSLVGGRGNEQFF
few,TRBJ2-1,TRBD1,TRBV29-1,TGCAGCGTTGACGAAAAGGGACAGTACAATGAGCAGTTCTTC,CSVDEKGQYNEQFF
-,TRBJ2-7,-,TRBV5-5,TGTGCCAGCAGCTCGGCCAGGGGTACCCCCGAGCAGTACTTC,CASSSARGTPEQYF
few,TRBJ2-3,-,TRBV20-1,TGCAGTGCTAGTAAAGGTGGGATGGGGACAGATACGCAGTATTTT,CSASKGGMGTDTQYF
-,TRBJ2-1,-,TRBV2,TGTGCCAGAAAAGACCTCAATGAGCAGTTCTTC,CARKDLNEQFF
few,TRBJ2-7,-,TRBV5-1,-,CASSRTDSSSGEQYF
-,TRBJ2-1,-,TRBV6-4,TGTGCCAGCAGTGACTACAGGGCGAGAGGTTCCTACAATGAGCGGTTCTTC,CASSDYRARGSYNERFF
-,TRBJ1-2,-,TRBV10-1,TGCGCCAGCAGTGATTTGGGGGGGCACATGCGCTATGGCTACACCTTC,CASSDLGGHMRYGYTF
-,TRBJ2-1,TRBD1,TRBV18,TGTGCCAGCTCACCACGGACAGGGGATGAGCAGTTCTTC,CASSPRTGDEQFF
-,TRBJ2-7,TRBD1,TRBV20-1,TGCAGTGCTAGGATAGCGGACAGGGTCTCCTACGAGCAGTACTTC,CSARIADRVSYEQYF
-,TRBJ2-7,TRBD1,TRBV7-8,TGTGCCAGCAGCCCCGCCCGACAGGGGATGTACGAGCAGTACTTC,CASSPARQGMYEQYF
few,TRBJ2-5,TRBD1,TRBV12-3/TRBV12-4,TGTGCCAGCAGTTTCTGGGACAGGGGTCAAGAGACCCAGTACTTC,CASSFWDRGQETQYF
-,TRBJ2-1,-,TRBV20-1,TGCAGTGCTACTTCTTGGGCTAGTCTTCATGAGCAGTTCTTC,CSATSWASLHEQFF
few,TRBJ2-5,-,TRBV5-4,TGTGCCAGCAGCTTGGGGGTAGCGGCACCTAAAGAGACCCAGTACTTC,CASSLGVAAPKETQYF
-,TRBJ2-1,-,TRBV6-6,TGTGCCCGCAGTCGACTAGAGAACAATGAGCAGTTCTTC,CARSRLENNEQFF
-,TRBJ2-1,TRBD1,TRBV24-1,TGTGCCACCAGTGACCCGGGACAGGGTAGAAATGAGCAGTTCTTC,CATSDPGQGRNEQFF
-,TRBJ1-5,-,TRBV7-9,TGTGCCAGCAGCCGGGTGGGGAGGGGACAGCCCCAGCATTTT,CASSRVGRGQPQHF
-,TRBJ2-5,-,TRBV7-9,TGTGCCAGCAGCCCTCGGACCCGACAAAGGGAGCAGTACTTC,CASSPRTRQREQYF
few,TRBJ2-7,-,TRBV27,TGTGCCAGCGGCTCTCTTAGGGGGTCGGGCGAGCAGTACTTC,CASGSLRGSGEQYF
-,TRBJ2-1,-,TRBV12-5,TGTGCTAGTGGTTCAACTGATGAAACGAGCTACAATGAGCAGTTCTTC,CASGSTDETSYNEQFF
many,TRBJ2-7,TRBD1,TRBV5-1,TGCGCCAGCAGCCTGGGACAGGGGAGGAACGAGCAGTACTTC,CASSLGQGRNEQYF
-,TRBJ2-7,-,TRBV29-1,TGCAGCGTTAAGGAGTCCTCCTACGAGCAGTACTTC,CSVKESSYEQYF
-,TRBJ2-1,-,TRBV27,TGTGCCAGCAGTGACTCAAGGGAATCCGGGCAGTTCTTC,CASSDSRESGQFF